The next 15 T cell receptor beta chains were all read from a single sample in a study of T cell responses to AZD1222 COVID-19 vaccine (dated by TCRdb to the early 2020s). The library was prepared using the immunoSEQ multiplex PCR assay. The table comes from immuneACCESS by way of TCRdb, which keeps in-frame sequences with V and J called. Part of the clones is missing from these tables; in studies checked, under half for an unresolved V gene and the rest for unknown reasons. This sample gives about 88,000 clones in total; approximately 90% of them show up just once. Of the sample, roughly 4.9% is held by the ten largest clones. The time point label, read with the paper, signifies: baseline before first vaccination. The material sequenced was peripheral blood, taken on day 0 of AZD1222 vaccination. The receptors were sampled from an adult in good health.

This clone was seen a single time. The chain employs TRBV11-2 and TRBJ2-7; TRBD2 agrees at 12 bases. Germline V gene data show CDR1 as SGHAT and CDR2 as FQNNGV. The CDR3 is made up of 15 amino acids. J lost 4 bases, V lost 5 bases, and 6 bases had no gene match. CDR3 in amino acids: CASSDPSGRGYEQYF. CDR3 nucleotide sequence: TGTGCCAGCAGCGATCCTAGCGGGAGGGGATACGAGCAGTACTTC.

The V and J genes are TRBV6-5 and TRBJ2-7, with D possibly being TRBD1 (5 bases). Germline values: CDR1 MNHEY, CDR2 SVGAGI. There are 14 residues in the CDR3. Trimming took off 2 bases at V and 0 bases at J, with 8 bases between the two ends. This CDR3 is CASSYADSSYEQYF. The CDR3 coding sequence is TGTGCCAGCAGTTACGCCGACAGCTCCTACGAGCAGTACTTC.

The chain joins TRBV9 to TRBJ2-1; D remains unclear. The CDR3 runs 16 residues. Germline V gene lookup returns CDR1 SGDLS and CDR2 YYNGEE. V was shortened by 1 base and J by 7 bases, with 18 bases between the two germline ends. Written as DNA, the CDR3 is TGTGCCAGCAGCGTAAAGTATGGCGGCCTCGGGAATGAGCAGTTCTTC. Protein: CASSVKYGGLGNEQFF. The full variable domain, rest sourced from reference TRBV9 and TRBJ2-1, is DSGVTQTPKHLITATGQRVTLRCSPRSGDLSVYWYQQSLDQGLQFLIQYYNGEERAKGNILERFSAQQFPDLHSELNLSSLELGDSALYFCASSVKYGGLGNEQFFGPGTRLTVL.

The chain employs TRBV7-3 and TRBJ1-1; 8 nucleotides line up with TRBD1. CDR1 is SGHTA, CDR2 FQGTGA, per germline. J was trimmed by 8 bases and V by 5 bases; bases with no gene match: 7. The CDR3 totals 13 residues. The CDR3 DNA sequence: TGTGCCAGCAGCGGAGACAGGGGCCAAGAAGCTTTCTTT. Its protein product is CASSGDRGQEAFF. Drawing the rest from reference TRBV7-3 and TRBJ1-1, the complete variable domain is GAGVSQTPSNKVTEKGKYVELRCDPISGHTALYWYRQSLGQGPEFLIYFQGTGAADDSGLPNDRFFAVRPEGSVSTLKIQRTERGDSAVYLCASSGDRGQEAFFGQGTRLTVV.

This chain uses TRBV6-5 with TRBJ1-2, with TRBD1 identical over 8 bases. The V segment lost 6 bases and the J segment 0 bases; nucleotides outside the gene matches: 3. The CDR3 length is 14 residues. Germline values: CDR1 MNHEY, CDR2 SVGAGI. The CDR3 DNA reads as TGTGCCAGCAGGGGGACAGGAGCTAACTATGGCTACACCTTC. Translating gives CASRGTGANYGYTF.

In its sample, this clone was seen a few times. The chain combines TRBV11-2 with TRBJ2-3; D remains ambiguous. Looked up from germline, CDR1 is SGHAT and CDR2 is FQNNGV. This CDR3 comprises 10 residues. Between the trimmed V and J ends, which lost 8 bases and 8 bases, there was a span of 8 bases. The CDR3 is CASGRSTQYF. In nucleotides, the CDR3 is TGTGCCAGCGGCCGAAGTACGCAGTATTTT.

This rearrangement joins TRBV28 to TRBJ1-3; D remains ambiguous. This CDR3 has 16 amino acids. Germline-derived CDR1 and CDR2 are MDHEN and SYDVKM. Trimming left V 5 bases short and J 3 bases short, with 17 bases between. The CDR3 DNA sequence: TGTGCCAGCAGTCCATCCTATGGGGTCGGTGGAAACACCATATATTTT. Translating it yields CASSPSYGVGGNTIYF.

CDR3 region: CASGPGTSGYEQYF. As DNA, the CDR3 is TGTGCCAGCGGGCCCGGGACTAGCGGCTACGAGCAGTACTTC. This chain joins TRBV7-2 and TRBJ2-7; 11 bases are a match to TRBD2. Germline-derived CDR1 and CDR2 are SGHTA and FQGNSA. CDR3 length: 14 amino acids. V gave up 8 bases and J gave up 3 bases; unmatched junction bases: 6.

V usage is TRBV3-1 (or the pseudogene TRBV3-2) and J usage is TRBJ2-1; TRBD2 matches at 7 bases. The CDR3 extends over 18 amino acids. V trimming: 3 bases; J trimming: 5 bases; junction bases outside the gene matches: 16. Germline CDR1 LGHDT, CDR2 YNNKEL (reference sequence). The CDR3 DNA reads as TGTGCCAGCAGCCATGCCTTACGGGGCGGGAGCTTCCACAATGAGCAGTTCTTC. Residues: CASSHALRGGSFHNEQFF.

The genes are TRBV29-1 and TRBJ2-1; tentative D call: TRBD1 (5 bases). The CDR3 spans 13 residues. Trimming removed 4 bases from V and 4 bases from J, with 11 bases in between. CDR1 is SQVTM, CDR2 ANQGSEA, per germline. The CDR3 DNA reads TGCAGCGTTGCGCCTAAGGGGTACAATGAGCAGTTCTTC. It specifies CSVAPKGYNEQFF.

A single count supports this clone. The chain uses TRBV5-1 and TRBJ2-1; 12 bases map to TRBD2. CDR1 and CDR2 (germline): SGHRS, YFSETQ. With 0 bases clipped from V and 4 bases from J, the junction kept 2 bases outside the gene matches. The CDR3 spans 16 residues. The CDR3 DNA follows: TGCGCCAGCAGCTTGGAACTAGCGGGGGGTTACAATGAGCAGTTCTTC. It specifies CASSLELAGGYNEQFF. Complete variable domain (other parts from reference TRBV5-1 and TRBJ2-1): KAGVTQTPRYLIKTRGQQVTLSCSPISGHRSVSWYQQTPGQGLQFLFEYFSETQRNKGNFPGRFSGRQFSNSRSEMNVSTLELGDSALYLCASSLELAGGYNEQFFGPGTRLTVL.

This CDR3 is CASSRDRGDYEQYF. The CDR3 bases are TGTGCCAGCAGCAGGGACAGGGGGGACTACGAGCAGTACTTC. The rearrangement joins TRBV21-1 to TRBJ2-7; the table assigns TRBD1, which was not confirmed against the DNA. TRBV21-1 has pseudogene status. This CDR3 comprises 14 residues.

The chain joins TRBV7-8 to TRBJ2-3, with 10 positions matching TRBD1. Germline CDR1 SGHVS, CDR2 FQNEAQ. This CDR3 comprises 12 residues. The ends lost 3 bases at V and 10 bases at J; junction bases unmatched: 1. The CDR3 DNA reads TGTGCCAGCAGCTTTGACAGGGGGCCGCAGTATTTT. Protein product: CASSFDRGPQYF.

The V and J genes are TRBV7-3 and TRBJ2-3; tentative D call: TRBD2 (5 bases). The V and J ends lost 2 bases and 3 bases respectively, with 9 bases between them. Germline V lookup: CDR1 SGHTA, CDR2 FQGTGA. The CDR3 length is 14 residues. The CDR3 region is CASSLLGGTDTQYF. DNA for the CDR3: TGTGCCAGCAGCTTACTTGGCGGGACAGATACGCAGTATTTT.

The genes are TRBV24-1 and TRBJ2-7; 9 bases match TRBD1. This CDR3 spans 14 amino acids. V shed 4 bases, J shed 5 bases, and the junction held 5 bases outside the gene matches. CDR1 and CDR2 from the germline V gene are KGHDR and SFDVKD. CDR3 residues: CATSDTQGAHEQYF. The CDR3 region has the DNA TGTGCCACCAGTGACACACAGGGGGCCCACGAGCAGTACTTC.